This T cell receptor (beta chain) was identified in a study of T cell responses to AZD1222 COVID-19 vaccine. In the study overall: Second-dose intervals of approximately 4 or approximately 12 weeks were pooled.

Study-wide results and caveats: Reportedly, nearly half the spike-specific TCRs target unmutated variant regions. At 160-218 and 743-854, vaccine-associated CD4 TCRs were dominant, and they spanned spike.

To note about this clone: Its antigen is unknown.

Assay used: immunoSEQ multiplex PCR; TCRdb lists only in-frame clones, some missing. Altogether 95,000 to 150,000 clones are present, approximately 85% being singletons, with the ten largest covering 5% to 7%. The clonotype comes from an adult in good health. The starting material was peripheral blood, obtained on day 0 of AZD1222 vaccination.

CDR3 loop: CASSLLGGEQFF. For the CDR3, the DNA is TGTGCCAGCAGTTTACTGGGAGGTGAGCAGTTCTTC. The chain employs TRBV28 and TRBJ2-1; possibly TRBD2 for D (6 bases). Per germline, CDR1 MDHEN and CDR2 SYDVKM. V shed 2 bases and J shed 9 bases, with 8 bases lying between them. The CDR3 totals 12 residues.